This TCR beta chain was identified in a study of response to subunit inactivated influenza vaccine. Study findings and constraints: That few new T cells are recruited by each seasonal influenza vaccination was the authors' suggestion.

Only a few counts were recorded for this clonotype. Its antigen remains unknown. TCRdb reprocessed the RT-PCR reads with MiXCR, giving one entry per CDR3 protein. The sample has approximately 500,000 distinct CDR3 sequences, 10% to 15% seen once. The V gene lost 0 bases and the J gene lost 0 bases, with 16 bases spanning the gap. There are 18 residues in the CDR3. Germline V CDR1 and CDR2: WSHSY, SAAADI. The chain recombines TRBV10-2 with TRBJ2-3, with D tentatively TRBD2 (8 bases). Material: PBMCs from blood, obtained more than 35 days after vaccination. The TCR comes from a man between 45 and 60 years old who received an inactivated influenza vaccine. The CDR3 region is CASSESTGLAGSTDTQYF. The CDR3 bases are TGCGCCAGCAGTGAGTCGACAGGGTTAGCGGGGAGCACAGATACGCAGTATTTT.